This T cell receptor beta chain was sequenced in a study of T cell changes during pregnancy in multiple sclerosis (dated by TCRdb to the late 2010s). As for the study more broadly: In women with multiple sclerosis, the researchers looked at how the T cell repertoire shifted as pregnancy progressed.

Library method: the immunoSEQ multiplex PCR assay. In its TCRdb copy, this immuneACCESS table keeps in-frame sequences only and misses some clones. Where compared with another copy, unresolved V genes explain less than half of these, and the others have no known cause. The sample data list around 34,000 clones, and approximately 87% of these were observed just once. About 4.4% of the sample is in the top ten clones. The CDR3 starts with the cysteine, ends with the phenylalanine, and has 13 residues. The read is trimmed to its CDR3 DNA, 39 bases read in frame from base 1. For CDR1 and CDR2, the germline V gene lists ENHRY and SYGVKD. Relative to germline, V is 7 bases shorter and J is 6 bases shorter, with 12 bases between their ends. This clone was seen more than once but under ten times. The antigen this receptor binds is unknown. Within one base of it there is no much larger clone, and no base qualities were kept.

The source is a female donor with multiple sclerosis, enrolled in a pregnancy study. The rearranged chain carries TRBV10-3 and TRBJ2-2; the D gene is perhaps TRBD2, on 5 matching bases. This material consisted of CD8+ T cells from peripheral blood mononuclear cells, taken after pregnancy. CDR3 region: CAINEGEAGELFF. The bases are TGTGCCATCAACGAGGGAGAGGCCGGGGAGCTGTTTTTT.